The 23 T cell receptor beta chains below come from one sample, sequenced in a study of PD-L1 blockade in urothelial cancer. Sequencing used immunoSEQ multiplex PCR; TCRdb keeps in-frame clones, though not all of them. The sample has under 130,000 clones; roughly 84% are singletons. The starting material was PBMCs, obtained around atezolizumab (anti-PD-L1) treatment. The receptors shown here come from a man aged 50 to 60 with urothelial cancer.

This chain connects TRBV5-1 to TRBJ1-6; D not certain. Germline CDR1 is SGHRS and CDR2 is YFSETQ. V gave up 4 bases and J gave up 1 base, with 9 bases separating them. The CDR3 is 15 residues long. The CDR3 DNA follows: TGCGCCAGCAGCCCTGGGGAGTCCTATAATTCACCCCTCCACTTT. This encodes CASSPGESYNSPLHF.

CDR3 sequence (DNA): TGTGCCAGCAGTGTCGTGGGGGCGCGGCACACTGAAGCTTTCTTT. Translated: CASSVVGARHTEAFF. V gene TRBV2 combines with J gene TRBJ1-1, with D possibly matching TRBD1 (6 bases). V was shortened by 4 bases and J by 3 bases, with 15 bases between the two germline ends. CDR1 and CDR2 from the germline V gene are SNHLY and FYNNEI. The CDR3 contains 15 residues.

The chain employs TRBV15 and TRBJ1-4; D gene ambiguous. Germline V CDR1 and CDR2: LNHNV, YYDKDF (reference sequence). V was cut by 1 base and J by 4 bases, with 10 bases left in between. The CDR3 runs to 15 residues. The CDR3 region has the DNA TGTGCCACCAGCAGAGGTCTGGCGGTTAATGAAAAACTGTTTTTT. Translation gives CATSRGLAVNEKLFF.

This clone has a count of ten or more. The V and J genes are TRBV6-1 and TRBJ2-3; D not certain. The CDR3 is 11 amino acids. Germline V gene sequence: CDR1 MNHNS, CDR2 SASEGT. V was shortened by 7 bases and J by 2 bases, with 4 bases between the two germline ends. CDR3 bases: TGTGCCAGCACCAACACAGATACGCAGTATTTT. Translation: CASTNTDTQYF.

V and J are TRBV7-3 and TRBJ2-7; a possible D gene is TRBD1 (5 bases). Trimming pared 1 base from V and 2 bases from J, leaving 9 bases between. Germline values: CDR1 SGHTA, CDR2 FQGTGA. This CDR3 has 14 amino acids. The chain's CDR3 is CASSLKGQPYEQYF. The CDR3 DNA is TGTGCCAGCAGCTTAAAGGGGCAGCCCTACGAGCAGTACTTC. The variable domain in full, completed from reference TRBV7-3 and TRBJ2-7, reads GAGVSQTPSNKVTEKGKYVELRCDPISGHTALYWYRQSLGQGPEFLIYFQGTGAADDSGLPNDRFFAVRPEGSVSTLKIQRTERGDSAVYLCASSLKGQPYEQYFGPGTRLTVT.

The chain carries TRBV30 and TRBJ1-4, with unresolved D. Germline V CDR1 and CDR2: GTSNPN, SVGIG (reference sequence). The CDR3 is 10 residues long. The CDR3: CAAGYEKLFF. CDR3 nucleotides: TGTGCTGCAGGTTACGAAAAACTGTTTTTT.

V usage is TRBV5-4 and J usage is TRBJ1-2; tentative D call: TRBD1 (5 bases). The V end lost 0 bases, the J end lost 8 bases, and 14 bases lay between the germline ends. The germline gives CDR1 SGHNT, CDR2 YYREEE (reference sequence). This CDR3 is 14 amino acids long. The CDR3 DNA sequence: TGTGCCAGCAGCTTGGCCGGGGCACGGGAGGGCTACACCTTC. Translating it yields CASSLAGAREGYTF.

This clone was observed a single time. The genes are TRBV18 and TRBJ2-7; 11 bases line up with TRBD1. The germline V gene has CDR1 KGHSH and CDR2 LQKENI. V dropped 2 bases and J dropped 5; count of bases not matched to a gene: 2. This CDR3 is built from 14 residues. For the CDR3, the DNA is TGTGCCAGCTCACCAAGGACAGGGGGCGACGAGCAGTACTTC. Translating gives CASSPRTGGDEQYF.

The chain recombines TRBV5-1 with TRBJ2-5, with a possible D match to TRBD2 (7 bases). The assigned J gene may be wrong: the sequence end matches TRBJ2-7 better. Germline CDR1 is SGHRS and CDR2 is YFSETQ. This CDR3 region has 16 residues. The CDR3 spells CASSSHSRGGHYEQYF. The CDR3 nucleotides read TGCGCCAGCAGCTCCCATTCAAGGGGGGGGCACTACGAGCAGTACTTC.

The V call is TRBV4-2, the J call TRBJ2-5; 8 bases agree with TRBD1. Looked up from germline, CDR1 is LGHNA and CDR2 is YNFKEQ. Losses at the gene ends were 1 base for V and 1 base for J; bases not matched to a gene: 2. The CDR3 spans 15 residues. CDR3 nucleotide sequence: TGTGCCAGCAGCCAAGGGGGACAGGCCCAAGAGACCCAGTACTTC. Translating it yields CASSQGGQAQETQYF.

This clone was seen ten or more times. The chain combines TRBV5-1 with TRBJ2-3, with TRBD1 as a possible D gene (5 bases). This CDR3 has 16 residues. Trimming removed 0 bases at V and 2 bases at J, with 13 bases between. Germline V lookup: CDR1 SGHRS, CDR2 YFSETQ. The CDR3 DNA follows: TGCGCCAGCAGCTTGGTTCCAGGGTCTTCCACAGATACGCAGTATTTT. Translated: CASSLVPGSSTDTQYF.

The chain couples TRBV18 to TRBJ2-1, with TRBD1 matching over 8 bases. Germline V gives CDR1 KGHSH, CDR2 LQKENI. This CDR3 region has 16 residues. The junction had 8 bases not matched to a gene; V was cut back by 2 bases and J by 5 bases. The CDR3, as DNA: TGTGCCAGCTCACCAACCTTTAGGACAGGGAACAATGAGCAGTTCTTC. It codes for CASSPTFRTGNNEQFF.

The rearrangement joins TRBV7-9 to TRBJ1-6; D uncertain. The V gene's germline CDR1 is SEHNR and CDR2 FQNEAQ (reference sequence). Between the trimmed V and J ends, which lost 1 base and 3 bases, there was a span of 7 bases. This CDR3 is built from 15 residues. CDR3 residues: CASSLEGGYNSPLHF. The CDR3 coding sequence is TGTGCCAGCAGCTTAGAAGGCGGCTATAATTCACCCCTCCACTTT.

The chain carries TRBV15 and TRBJ2-6; unclear D gene. The CDR3 has 17 amino acids. CDR1 is LNHNV and CDR2 is YYDKDF in the germline V gene (reference sequence). V lost 0 bases to trimming and J lost 4 bases, with 13 bases between them. The CDR3 DNA reads as TGTGCCACCAGCAGAGATGGTGCAGGTTCCGGGGCCAACGTCCTGACTTTC. Its translation is CATSRDGAGSGANVLTF.

The V gene is TRBV11-2, the J gene TRBJ2-1, with 7 nucleotides matching TRBD2. The CDR3 has 13 residues. The germline CDR1 and CDR2 sequences are SGHAT and FQNNGV. J lost 6 bases, V lost 5 bases, and 4 bases had no gene match. CDR3 in amino acids: CASSHGLVNEQFF. DNA of the CDR3: TGTGCCAGCAGCCACGGACTAGTCAATGAGCAGTTCTTC.

This chain uses TRBV7-3 with TRBJ2-3; D is unresolved. Germline V gene data show CDR1 as SGHTA and CDR2 as FQGTGA. Trimming removed 2 bases from V and 6 bases from J, with 12 bases in between. CDR3 size: 14 residues. The DNA for the CDR3 is TGTGCCAGCAGCTTAGCACTTCCCCCCGATACGCAGTATTTT. Amino acid sequence: CASSLALPPDTQYF.

The chain recombines TRBV9 with TRBJ1-1; tentatively, D is TRBD1 (5 bases). The germline gives CDR1 SGDLS, CDR2 YYNGEE. The CDR3 totals 14 residues. The V end was cut by 4 bases, the J end by 11 bases, with 21 bases between. CDR3 DNA sequence: TGTGCCAGCAGCCAGAGGACGGGGGAGGGAATCGCTTTCTTT. It is translated as CASSQRTGEGIAFF.

The V call is TRBV28, the J call TRBJ1-4; 7 nucleotides line up with TRBD1. With 5 bases clipped from V and 5 bases from J, the junction kept 11 bases outside the gene matches. Germline V CDR1 and CDR2: MDHEN, SYDVKM. This CDR3 has 16 residues. The CDR3 spells CASSPIRDSRNEKLFF. CDR3 nucleotides: TGTGCCAGCAGTCCAATAAGGGACAGCAGAAATGAAAAACTGTTTTTT. The variable domain in full, completed from reference TRBV28 and TRBJ1-4, reads DVKVTQSSRYLVKRTGEKVFLECVQDMDHENMFWYRQDPGLGLRLIYFSYDVKMKEKGDIPEGYSVSREKKERFSLILESASTNQTSMYLCASSPIRDSRNEKLFFGSGTQLSVL.

The chain is built from TRBV5-5 and TRBJ1-3, with 7 bases fitting TRBD1. After removal of 4 bases from V and 3 bases from J, the junction contained 7 bases not matched to a gene. This CDR3 has 15 amino acids. From germline, CDR1 is SGHKS and CDR2 YYEKEE (reference sequence). The CDR3 DNA reads TGTGCCAGCAGCACCGACAGGGTTGTTGGAAACACCATATATTTT. This encodes CASSTDRVVGNTIYF.

This chain connects TRBV30 to TRBJ2-1; D gene ambiguous. V was pared by 3 bases and J by 4 bases, with 7 bases between. This CDR3 contains 12 residues. The V gene's germline CDR1 is GTSNPN and CDR2 SVGIG (reference sequence). In nucleotides, the CDR3 is TGTGCCTGGAGCCCGGTTTACAATGAGCAGTTCTTC. Its translation is CAWSPVYNEQFF.

The chain recombines TRBV5-6 with TRBJ2-2; 11 nucleotides match TRBD1. This CDR3 has 15 amino acids. CDR1 SGHDT and CDR2 YYEEEE come from the germline V gene. Trimming at V came to 3 bases and at J to 6 bases, leaving 4 bases not matched to a gene. The CDR3 loop is CASSWGQGVSGELFF. CDR3 DNA: TGTGCCAGCAGCTGGGGACAGGGGGTATCCGGGGAGCTGTTTTTT.

The J gene is TRBJ1-5, the V gene TRBV30; TRBD1 might be the D (5 bases). Trimming took off 0 bases at V and 4 bases at J, with 16 bases between the two ends. Germline values: CDR1 GTSNPN, CDR2 SVGIG (reference sequence). The CDR3 covers 16 residues. In nucleotides, the CDR3 is TGTGCCTGGAGTGTACGAGGGCGGGGGGGAAATCAGCCCCAGCATTTT. Translated: CAWSVRGRGGNQPQHF.

This clone was observed at least ten times. The rearrangement links TRBV28 to TRBJ2-1; 8 bases are shared with TRBD2. The CDR3 is 15 amino acids. V trimming: 6 bases; J trimming: 1 base; junction bases outside the gene matches: 5. CDR1 is MDHEN, CDR2 SYDVKM, per germline. CDR3 in amino acids: CASRPVAGSYNEQFF. CDR3 in DNA: TGTGCCAGCAGACCAGTAGCGGGATCCTACAATGAGCAGTTCTTC. The full variable domain, rest sourced from reference TRBV28 and TRBJ2-1, is DVKVTQSSRYLVKRTGEKVFLECVQDMDHENMFWYRQDPGLGLRLIYFSYDVKMKEKGDIPEGYSVSREKKERFSLILESASTNQTSMYLCASRPVAGSYNEQFFGPGTRLTVL.